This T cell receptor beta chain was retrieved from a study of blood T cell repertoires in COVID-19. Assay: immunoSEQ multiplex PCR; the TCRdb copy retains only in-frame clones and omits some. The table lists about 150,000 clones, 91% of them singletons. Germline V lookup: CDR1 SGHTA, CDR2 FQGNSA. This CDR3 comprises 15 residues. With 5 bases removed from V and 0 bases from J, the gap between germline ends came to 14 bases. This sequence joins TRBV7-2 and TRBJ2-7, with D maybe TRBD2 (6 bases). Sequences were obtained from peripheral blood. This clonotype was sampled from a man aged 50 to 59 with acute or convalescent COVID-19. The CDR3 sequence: CASSIRGGISYEQYF. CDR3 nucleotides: TGTGCCAGCAGCATACGGGGCGGGATCTCCTACGAGCAGTACTTC.